Presented here are 9 T cell receptor beta chains from one specimen sequenced in a study of Graves' ophthalmopathy and Graves' hyperthyroidism. The authors amplified TCR beta CDR3 regions, and they did so from RNA transcripts for repertoire sequencing. First-round RT-PCR employed HTBI primers, with a second-round multiplex PCR after it. TCRdb reprocessed the multiplex PCR reads with MiXCR, giving one entry per CDR3 protein. Among 400,000 to 450,000 distinct CDR3 sequences listed, around a fifth were seen once. Sequences were obtained from peripheral blood. The receptors shown here come from a woman between 18 and 29 years old with stable Graves' hyperthyroidism.

Here the CDR3 reads CASSADRGAYEQYF. CDR3 sequence (DNA): TGTGCCAGCAGTGCCGACAGGGGGGCCTACGAGCAGTACTTC. This chain joins TRBV6-1 and TRBJ2-7; the match to TRBD1 covers 9 bases. Germline V gene data show CDR1 as MNHNS and CDR2 as SASEGT. The J segment lost 2 bases and the V segment lost 4 bases, leaving 3 bases of the junction unmatched. This CDR3 is built from 14 residues.

This clonotype was seen just once. The gene calls are TRBV29-1 and TRBJ2-2; 7 nucleotides match TRBD2. This CDR3 has 15 residues. Germline trimming cut 6 bases from V and 1 base from J; bases unmatched to any gene: 8. From germline, CDR1 is SQVTM and CDR2 ANQGSEA. This CDR3 reads CSVLSGGRNTGELFF. The CDR3 region has the DNA TGCAGCGTCCTCTCGGGGGGAAGGAACACCGGGGAGCTGTTTTTT.

The table lists this clonotype with many counts. CDR3 sequence (DNA): TGTGCTAGTGGTGCTTCCGGGGGCCAAGAGACCCAGTACTTC. Translated, it gives CASGASGGQETQYF. J is TRBJ2-5 and V is TRBV12-5; perhaps TRBD2 as D (6 bases). The CDR3 is 14 residues long. CDR1 and CDR2 from the germline V gene are LGHNT and FRNRAP. Trimming pared 5 bases from V and 1 base from J, leaving 11 bases between.

This clonotype has only a few counts. The rearrangement links TRBV2 to TRBJ2-7, with unresolved D. CDR1 and CDR2 from the germline V gene are SNHLY and FYNNEI. CDR3 length: 14 amino acids. With 6 bases removed from V and 0 bases from J, the gap between germline ends came to 12 bases. In DNA, the CDR3 is TGTGCCAGCAGGACCCCGGGTCGCTCCTACGAGCAGTACTTC. Protein: CASRTPGRSYEQYF. The full variable domain, completed using reference TRBV2 and TRBJ2-7, is EPEVTQTPSHQVTQMGQEVILRCVPISNHLYFYWYRQILGQKVEFLVSFYNNEISEKSEIFDDQFSVERPDGSNFTLKIRSTKLEDSAMYFCASRTPGRSYEQYFGPGTRLTVT.

The chain uses TRBV12-3 or TRBV12-4 and TRBJ1-1; no clear D. V shed 6 bases and J shed 1 base, with 15 bases lying between them. The length of the CDR3 is 15 residues. The CDR3 DNA follows: TGTGCCAGCAGCCCCTTTTTGGGGAGGAACACTGAAGCTTTCTTT. Its protein product is CASSPFLGRNTEAFF.

At least ten counts were recorded for this clonotype. CDR3 coding DNA: TGCAGCGTGGCAGGACAGGAGCTTTTTGGCTACACCTTC. Translation: CSVAGQELFGYTF. This rearrangement joins TRBV29-1 to TRBJ1-2, with TRBD1 matching 7 bases. Germline V gene data show CDR1 as SQVTM and CDR2 as ANQGSEA. The CDR3 is 13 residues long. Losses at the gene ends were 6 bases for V and 7 bases for J; bases not matched to a gene: 11.

This clonotype was seen repeatedly, ten times or more. The chain employs TRBV10-3 and TRBJ2-7; 9 positions agree with TRBD2. This CDR3 is 15 amino acids long. The ends lost 3 bases at V and 4 bases at J; junction bases unmatched: 7. CDR1 is ENHRY and CDR2 is SYGVKD in the germline V gene. The CDR3 DNA follows: TGTGCCATCAGTGAACCGGGACTAGCCTCGTACGAGCAGTACTTC. Protein product: CAISEPGLASYEQYF.

This clonotype was counted at least ten times. The chain carries TRBV28 and TRBJ2-4; 7 bases agree with TRBD2. The V segment lost 3 bases and the J segment 1 base; nucleotides outside the gene matches: 9. CDR1 is MDHEN and CDR2 is SYDVKM in the germline V gene. CDR3 length equals 17 residues. CDR3 sequence: CASSFVGGSFAKNIQYF. As DNA, the CDR3 is TGTGCCAGCAGTTTTGTGGGAGGGTCCTTTGCCAAAAACATTCAGTACTTC.

This clonotype came up many times. The gene calls are TRBV28 and TRBJ1-2, with unresolved D. V shed 2 bases and J shed 5 bases, with 9 bases lying between them. The germline V gene encodes CDR1 MDHEN and CDR2 SYDVKM. CDR3 size: 13 residues. The CDR3 sequence is CASSLNLGYGYTF. The CDR3 DNA reads as TGTGCCAGCAGTTTAAATCTTGGGTATGGCTACACCTTC.